These 23 T cell receptor beta chains came from one sample sequenced in a study of blood T cells in healthy people across ages. Alongside a J-beta primer mix, a sample-barcoded 5' primer served in a second PCR lasting 7 to 11 cycles. TCRdb re-called the 5' RACE reads with MiXCR, one entry per CDR3 protein. The sample includes 650,000 to 1,000,000 distinct CDR3 sequences, around 50% seen only once; the top ten take 15% to 20%. Sample: blood. These receptors were collected from a man older than 75 in good health.

The gene calls are TRBV7-9 and TRBJ2-3; D might be TRBD1 or TRBD2, each matching 6 bases. V was cut by 2 bases and J by 9 bases, with 18 bases left in between. The germline V gene has CDR1 SEHNR and CDR2 FQNEAQ (reference sequence). This CDR3 is 15 amino acids long. In DNA, the CDR3 is TGTGCCAGCAGCTTAACAAGTCCAAGGGGGGAGACGCAGTATTTT. Translating gives CASSLTSPRGETQYF.

This clonotype was seen ten or more times. The rearrangement uses TRBV5-1 and TRBJ2-1, with 10 nucleotides matching TRBD2. Germline trimming cut 5 bases from V and 5 bases from J; bases unmatched to any gene: 7. Germline V gives CDR1 SGHRS, CDR2 YFSETQ. This CDR3 is 15 amino acids long. The CDR3 reads CASRSGLAVDNEQFF. The CDR3 DNA follows: TGCGCCAGCAGATCCGGACTAGCGGTGGACAATGAGCAGTTCTTC.

On this clonotype itself: Germline is not matched at one junction end, which may reflect a read error. This chain links TRBV7-2 with TRBJ2-3; 11 bases agree with TRBD2. Germline loops: CDR1 SGHTA, CDR2 FQGNSA. The CDR3 runs to 16 residues. The CDR3 coding sequence is TGTGCCAACAGCCAACTAGCGGGGGCGCCTAAGAATACGCAGTATTTT. It encodes CANSQLAGAPKNTQYF.

Here the CDR3 reads CASSYAGGADEQYF. CDR3 coding DNA: TGTGCCAGCAGTTACGCAGGGGGCGCCGACGAGCAGTACTTC. The gene calls are TRBV6-6 and TRBJ2-7, with TRBD1 matching over 8 bases. Germline CDR1 is MNHNY and CDR2 is SVGAGI (reference sequence). There are 14 residues in the CDR3. V gave up 2 bases and J gave up 5 bases; unmatched junction bases: 5.

V gene TRBV28 combines with J gene TRBJ1-1; D possibly corresponds to TRBD1 (5 bases). CDR3 length equals 14 residues. With 7 bases removed from V and 4 bases from J, the gap between germline ends came to 16 bases. Looked up from germline, CDR1 is MDHEN and CDR2 is SYDVKM. CDR3 DNA: TGTGCCAGCACGTCCTACGGGGACTTCACTGAAGCTTTCTTT. As protein: CASTSYGDFTEAFF.

Comments on this clonotype: One base away lies a much larger clone, so this may be a sequencing read error. The V and J genes are TRBV28 and TRBJ2-7, with D possibly matching TRBD1 (6 bases). Deletions cut 10 bases from V and 7 bases from J, with 20 bases between. CDR3 size: 13 residues. Germline V gene data show CDR1 as MDHEN and CDR2 as SYDVKM. The CDR3 here is CATGQTGPYEQYF. In DNA form, the CDR3 reads TGTGCCACCGGCCAGACAGGTCCTTATGAGCAGTACTTC.

About this clonotype itself: A junction boundary mismatches the germline segment, possibly from a read error. The chain joins TRBV20-1 to TRBJ1-2; D not certain. CDR1 DFQATT and CDR2 SNEGSKA come from the germline V gene (reference sequence). The CDR3 consists of 14 residues. This CDR3 reads CGAIQNDKNYGYTF. DNA for the CDR3: TGCGGTGCTATTCAGAATGACAAGAACTATGGCTACACCTTC.

The rearrangement links TRBV4-3 to TRBJ1-5; D is unclear. Trimming cost V 1 base and J 6 bases, with 10 bases left between them. CDR1 LGHNA and CDR2 YSLEER come from the germline V gene. The CDR3 is 14 residues long. CDR3 region: CASSQGKGGQPQHF. The CDR3 DNA is TGCGCCAGCAGCCAAGGAAAGGGAGGTCAGCCCCAGCATTTT.

The chain joins TRBV5-1 to TRBJ2-1; 9 bases fit TRBD1. The V and J ends lost 7 bases and 3 bases, in that order; junction bases with no gene match: 8. The CDR3 has 15 residues. Per the germline V gene, CDR1 is SGHRS and CDR2 is YFSETQ. CDR3 bases: TGCGCCAGCGGCCCGGACAGGGGCGACTACAATGAGCAGTTCTTC. Its protein product is CASGPDRGDYNEQFF.

The J gene is TRBJ2-4, the V gene TRBV21-1. TRBV21-1 is a listed pseudogene. CDR3 length: 14 residues. The CDR3 nucleotides read TGTGCCAGCAGCAAAGAGCGGTGTGAGAACATTCAGTACTTC. This sequence encodes CASSKERCENIQYF.

The chain links TRBV3-1 to TRBJ2-1; D not certain. The CDR3 runs to 16 residues. V lost 1 base to trimming and J lost 6 bases, with 16 bases between them. CDR1 and CDR2 (germline): LGHDT, YNNKEL (reference sequence). CDR3 DNA sequence: TGTGCCAGCAGCCAAGCAAGCGCTAGTATAAGCAATGAGCAGTTCTTC. Encoded protein: CASSQASASISNEQFF.

The V and J genes are TRBV4-2 and TRBJ2-5, with TRBD2 matching 8 bases. The J call is doubtful: the DNA matches TRBJ2-7 better. CDR1 and CDR2 (germline): LGHNA, YNFKEQ. There are 16 residues in the CDR3. In DNA form, the CDR3 reads TGTGCCAGCAGCCAAGATCGGCCTAGCGGGTGGTGCGAGCAGTACTTC. Protein sequence: CASSQDRPSGWCEQYF.

Details on this clonotype: A clone one base away is much larger, so this may be a read error. V and J are TRBV5-1 and TRBJ1-1; D unclear. The germline gives CDR1 SGHRS, CDR2 YFSETQ. The germline V and J ends were trimmed by 4 bases and 4 bases, with 14 bases remaining between them. This CDR3 contains 14 residues. CDR3 in amino acids: CASSVPASGTEAFF. The CDR3 bases are TGCGCCAGCAGCGTGCCAGCTAGTGGCACTGAAGCTTTCTTT.

There are a few counts of this clonotype. One end of the junction does not line up with germline, which may come from a read error. This chain uses TRBV2 with TRBJ2-3; weak D call: TRBD2 (6 bases). Germline V CDR1 and CDR2: SNHLY, FYNNEI. This CDR3 is built from 14 residues. The CDR3 DNA sequence: TGTGCCAACAGTAACTGGAGGGTAACAGATACGCAGTATTTT. Translation: CANSNWRVTDTQYF.

The rearrangement links TRBV14 to TRBJ2-2; weak D call: TRBD1 (6 bases). CDR1 SGHDN and CDR2 FVKESK come from the germline V gene. V lost 4 bases, J lost 6 bases, and 9 bases lay in between. The CDR3 totals 13 residues. The DNA for the CDR3 is TGTGCCAGCAGCCCAGGGGACGCCGGGGAGCTGTTTTTT. Translated, it gives CASSPGDAGELFF.

This rearrangement joins TRBV5-1 to TRBJ2-5; D remains unclear. The CDR3 loop spans 14 amino acids. The V end was cut by 4 bases, the J end by 3 bases, with 13 bases between. Germline-derived CDR1 and CDR2 are SGHRS and YFSETQ. CDR3 in amino acids: CASSEPGREETQYF. Here the CDR3 DNA reads TGCGCCAGCAGCGAACCCGGACGGGAAGAGACCCAGTACTTC.

As concerns this clonotype: An end of the junction differs from the germline gene, which may be a read error. This chain uses TRBV4-3 with TRBJ2-1, with TRBD2 identical over 7 bases. The CDR3 consists of 15 residues. Germline V gives CDR1 LGHNA, CDR2 YSLEER. CDR3 sequence: CVSSPSWDGGYEQFF. The CDR3 nucleotides read TGCGTCAGCAGCCCCAGTTGGGACGGGGGGTATGAGCAGTTCTTC.

The chain has TRBV6-6 and TRBJ2-7; 7 bases align to TRBD1. This CDR3 is 13 amino acids long. Germline assignment: CDR1 MNHNY and CDR2 SVGAGI (reference sequence). After removal of 7 bases from V and 5 bases from J, the junction contained 8 bases not matched to a gene. CDR3 bases: TGTGCCAGCACTATCGACAGGGTGAACGAGCAGTACTTC. Translating it yields CASTIDRVNEQYF.

This clonotype occurred a few times. This chain links TRBV4-3 with TRBJ1-6; possible D gene TRBD1, 6 bases. Trimming left V 2 bases short and J 7 bases short, with 12 bases between. The CDR3 is made up of 15 amino acids. Germline V CDR1 and CDR2: LGHNA, YSLEER. CDR3: CASSQSAGVNSPLHF. The CDR3 DNA reads as TGCGCCAGCAGCCAATCTGCAGGGGTCAATTCACCCCTCCACTTT.

Written as DNA, the CDR3 is TGTGCCACCAGTCCCACTGCGGGTAGGGGGAAATTTACTGAAGCTTTCTTT. It encodes CATSPTAGRGKFTEAFF. The V call is TRBV24-1, the J call TRBJ1-1, with D tentatively TRBD1 (6 bases). Germline-derived CDR1 and CDR2 are KGHDR and SFDVKD. The CDR3 covers 17 residues. The V gene lost 6 bases and the J gene lost 5 bases, with 24 bases spanning the gap.

The chain employs TRBV4-1 and TRBJ1-6; D gene ambiguous. Germline CDR1 MGHRA, CDR2 YSYEKL. The CDR3 has 16 amino acids. V lost 1 base and J lost 10, with 17 bases in between. CDR3 residues: CASSQVNSDGRSPLHF. Written as DNA, the CDR3 is TGCGCCAGCAGCCAAGTGAATTCGGACGGTAGATCACCCCTCCACTTT.

This clonotype was seen many times. The chain combines TRBV3-1 with TRBJ1-4; D gene ambiguous. CDR1 is LGHDT, CDR2 YNNKEL, per germline (reference sequence). The germline V and J ends were trimmed by 4 bases and 13 bases, with 13 bases remaining between them. This CDR3 contains 12 residues. The CDR3 protein is CASSLIGVGLFF. CDR3 sequence (DNA): TGTGCCAGCAGCCTGATAGGAGTTGGACTGTTTTTT.

The V gene is TRBV3-1, the J gene TRBJ2-1; D gene uncertain. The CDR3 sequence is 11 residues long. V lost 3 bases, J lost 9 bases, and 6 bases lay in between. Germline V gene sequence: CDR1 LGHDT, CDR2 YNNKEL (reference sequence). The CDR3 DNA sequence: TGTGCCAGCAGCCAGCGCAGTGAGCAGTTCTTC. Translated: CASSQRSEQFF.